The 27 T cell receptor beta chains presented below share a single source sample, sequenced in a study of T-cell memory formation after mild COVID-19. TCRdb used MiXCR to reprocess the 5' RACE reads, holding one entry per CDR3 protein. The table lists roughly 450,000 distinct CDR3 sequences, 18% of them singletons. Sequenced input: PBMCs or a T cell subset sorted from them (not recorded which). The source is an adult woman who had mild COVID-19 (a few samples of this study predate the infection). Cell type and time point are not known.

Written as DNA, the CDR3 is TGTGCCGGGCCAGAGGGGGGCGCCTGGCAGCCCCAGCATTTT. It codes for CAGPEGGAWQPQHF. The J gene is TRBJ1-5, the V gene TRBV15; maybe TRBD1 (6 bases). This CDR3 region has 14 residues. The germline V and J ends were trimmed by 11 bases and 7 bases, with 21 bases remaining between them. Germline V lookup: CDR1 LNHNV, CDR2 YYDKDF (reference sequence). The whole variable domain, filled in from reference TRBV15 and TRBJ1-5, reads DAMVIQNPRYQVTQFGKPVTLSCSQTLNHNVMYWYQQKSSQAPKLLFHYYDKDFNNEADTPDNFQSRRPNTSFCFLDIRSPGLGDTAMYLCAGPEGGAWQPQHFGDGTRLSIL.

This chain links TRBV10-3 with TRBJ1-1; 9 nucleotides align to TRBD1. Germline trimming cut 0 bases from V and 5 bases from J; bases unmatched to any gene: 10. The CDR3 loop spans 17 amino acids. Germline-derived CDR1 and CDR2 are ENHRY and SYGVKD. CDR3: CAISESGDRASRTEAFF. In nucleotides, the CDR3 is TGTGCCATCAGTGAGTCGGGGGACAGGGCAAGTCGAACTGAAGCTTTCTTT.

The chain is built from TRBV4-2 and TRBJ1-1, with 9 positions matching TRBD1. V lost 4 bases and J lost 1; bases outside the gene matches: 4. This CDR3 spans 15 amino acids. The germline CDR1 and CDR2 sequences are LGHNA and YNFKEQ. The chain's CDR3 is CASSPQGAGNTEAFF. CDR3 nucleotide sequence: TGTGCCAGCAGCCCACAGGGGGCAGGGAACACTGAAGCTTTCTTT.

The V call is TRBV11-2, the J call TRBJ2-7; 8 positions match TRBD1. The CDR3 spans 14 residues. In germline, CDR1 is SGHAT, CDR2 FQNNGV. V gave up 3 bases and J gave up 3 bases; unmatched junction bases: 4. The CDR3 bases are TGTGCCAGCAGCTTCCCAGGGGGCGGCTACGAGCAGTACTTC. This translates into CASSFPGGGYEQYF. Combining the CDR3 with reference TRBV11-2 and TRBJ2-7 gives the whole variable domain EAGVAQSPRYKIIEKRQSVAFWCNPISGHATLYWYQQILGQGPKLLIQFQNNGVVDDSQLPKDRFSAERLKGVDSTLKIQPAKLEDSAVYLCASSFPGGGYEQYFGPGTRLTVT.

This clonotype was recorded a few times. The chain employs TRBV18 and TRBJ1-1, with 8 positions matching TRBD1. V dropped 1 base and J dropped 3; count of bases not matched to a gene: 10. The CDR3 contains 17 residues. Germline V gives CDR1 KGHSH, CDR2 LQKENI. The CDR3, as DNA: TGTGCCAGCTCACCACTAGGGACAGGACCATCCCACACTGAAGCTTTCTTT. Translating gives CASSPLGTGPSHTEAFF.

CDR3: CASSLAGGREQFF. The CDR3 nucleotides are TGTGCCAGCAGCTTAGCGGGAGGTCGCGAGCAGTTCTTC. The chain combines TRBV7-2 with TRBJ2-1, with TRBD2 as a possible D gene (6 bases). Trimming took off 0 bases at V and 10 bases at J, with 10 bases between the two ends. Germline lookup yields CDR1 SGHTA and CDR2 FQGNSA. The CDR3 sequence is 13 residues long.

The genes are TRBV6-5 and TRBJ1-1, with D tentatively TRBD1 (6 bases). Per the germline V gene, CDR1 is MNHEY and CDR2 is SVGAGI. The V end was cut by 10 bases, the J end by 4 bases, with 19 bases between. The CDR3 is 14 residues long. CDR3 nucleotide sequence: TGTGCCATTCATCAAGGGGTAGGGGGCACTGAAGCTTTCTTT. This sequence encodes CAIHQGVGGTEAFF.

This clonotype was seen a few times. The J gene is TRBJ1-2, the V gene TRBV7-9; D gene uncertain. V lost 1 base, J lost 3 bases, and 12 bases lay in between. Germline V gene lookup returns CDR1 SEHNR and CDR2 FQNEAQ (reference sequence). The CDR3 totals 15 residues. The chain's CDR3 is CASSLDVFWDYGYTF. The CDR3 nucleotides are TGTGCCAGCAGCTTAGATGTCTTCTGGGACTATGGCTACACCTTC.

CDR3 nucleotide sequence: TGTGCCAGCAGTTTCCTAGCGGGGGGATCAGATACGCAGTATTTT. Protein: CASSFLAGGSDTQYF. The chain employs TRBV12-3 or TRBV12-4 and TRBJ2-3; 11 bases map to TRBD2. V was pared by 3 bases and J by 4 bases, with 3 bases of the junction left unmatched. This CDR3 spans 15 amino acids.

The rearrangement links TRBV21-1 to TRBJ1-4. TRBV21-1 is a pseudogene locus. The CDR3 is 14 residues long. CDR3 nucleotide sequence: TGTGCCAGCAGCACCTTTGGAAAAAGCGAAAAACTGTTTTTT. Translation: CASSTFGKSEKLFF.

This clonotype was seen a handful of times. The chain combines TRBV5-5 with TRBJ2-5; the match to TRBD1 covers 7 bases. CDR1 is SGHKS and CDR2 is YYEKEE in the germline V gene (reference sequence). This CDR3 spans 13 amino acids. Losses at the gene ends were 4 bases for V and 5 bases for J; bases not matched to a gene: 5. CDR3 DNA sequence: TGTGCCAGCAGCGCAGGGGGTCCCGAGACCCAGTACTTC. Encoded protein: CASSAGGPETQYF.

This clonotype was counted between two and nine times. This chain uses TRBV10-2 with TRBJ2-3; TRBD2 matches 10 bases. This CDR3 has 13 amino acids. V was pared by 8 bases and J by 6 bases, with 5 bases of the junction left unmatched. Germline CDR1 WSHSY, CDR2 SAAADI. CDR3 bases: TGCGCCAGCGGGACTAGCGAGGGCGATACGCAGTATTTT. Protein: CASGTSEGDTQYF.

The genes are TRBV5-8 and TRBJ2-2, with 8 bases that match TRBD1. The CDR3 consists of 15 residues. The junction had 8 bases not matched to a gene; V was cut back by 5 bases and J by 5 bases. Germline V gives CDR1 SGHTS, CDR2 YDEGEE. CDR3 bases: TGTGCCAGCAGGACAGGGGCACGGGTAACCGGGGAGCTGTTTTTT. It is translated as CASRTGARVTGELFF.

The V call is TRBV12-3 or TRBV12-4, the J call TRBJ2-2; 7 bases are shared with TRBD2. The CDR3 has 15 amino acids. The J segment lost 4 bases and the V segment lost 3 bases, leaving 5 bases of the junction unmatched. The CDR3 reads CASSLRGFPTGELFF. DNA for the CDR3: TGTGCCAGCAGTTTGCGGGGGTTCCCCACCGGGGAGCTGTTTTTT.

V usage is TRBV2 and J usage is TRBJ2-1, with TRBD2 as a possible D gene (7 bases). Germline-derived CDR1 and CDR2 are SNHLY and FYNNEI. This CDR3 has 14 amino acids. The V gene lost 2 bases and the J gene lost 8 bases, with 13 bases spanning the gap. This chain's CDR3 is CASSESWEGDEQFF. Written as DNA, the CDR3 is TGTGCCAGCAGTGAATCCTGGGAGGGGGATGAGCAGTTCTTC.

In this sample, this clonotype turned up a few times. This chain connects TRBV24-1 to TRBJ2-1; 11 bases fit TRBD2. The CDR3 is made up of 16 amino acids. Germline V gives CDR1 KGHDR, CDR2 SFDVKD. The J segment lost 10 bases and the V segment lost 0 bases, leaving 7 bases of the junction unmatched. The CDR3 DNA follows: TGTGCCACCAGTGATTTGAGTAGCGGGAGGGCCGAGGAGCAGTTCTTC. It yields the protein CATSDLSSGRAEEQFF.

This clonotype has more than one count but fewer than ten. CDR3 DNA: TGTGCCAGCAGCCCAGGTCCCCTGTCCGGACTAGCGGGGGTGGCGCAGTATTTT. Its translation is CASSPGPLSGLAGVAQYF. V gene TRBV11-2 combines with J gene TRBJ2-3; TRBD2 matches at 13 bases. CDR1 is SGHAT and CDR2 is FQNNGV in the germline V gene. Unmatched junction bases numbered 18, after V lost 5 bases and J lost 10 bases. The CDR3 is made up of 18 amino acids.

In this sample, this clonotype turned up a few times. This sequence joins TRBV24-1 and TRBJ2-1; 10 bases match TRBD2. Germline assignment: CDR1 KGHDR and CDR2 SFDVKD. Germline trimming cut 4 bases from V and 4 bases from J; bases unmatched to any gene: 6. This CDR3 is built from 16 residues. The CDR3 here is CATSDPSGRGYNEQFF. The CDR3 DNA reads as TGTGCCACCAGTGACCCCAGCGGGAGGGGATACAATGAGCAGTTCTTC.

The rearrangement links TRBV19 to TRBJ2-7; D call uncertain. Trimming shortened V by 2 bases and J by 0 bases, and 8 bases separated the two germline ends. The CDR3 is made up of 14 amino acids. Germline V gene sequence: CDR1 LNHDA, CDR2 SQIVND (reference sequence). This CDR3 reads CASSIRVFSYEQYF. The DNA of the CDR3 is TGTGCCAGTAGTATAAGGGTGTTCTCCTACGAGCAGTACTTC.

The chain recombines TRBV4-1 with TRBJ2-2; D tentatively reads TRBD1 or TRBD2 (5 bases each). Germline V CDR1 and CDR2: MGHRA, YSYEKL. The CDR3 extends over 16 amino acids. Trimming shortened V by 4 bases and J by 0 bases, and 12 bases separated the two germline ends. The CDR3 region is CASSPPGRTNTGELFF. CDR3 nucleotide sequence: TGCGCCAGCAGCCCCCCGGGACGTACGAACACCGGGGAGCTGTTTTTT.

This clonotype has ten or more counts. This rearrangement joins TRBV5-1 to TRBJ2-1; TRBD1 matches 7 bases. CDR1 and CDR2 (germline): SGHRS, YFSETQ. V lost 5 bases and J lost 7; bases outside the gene matches: 3. This CDR3 contains 12 residues. CDR3 bases: TGCGCCAGCAGTCCAGGGGGAAATGAGCAGTTCTTC. This sequence encodes CASSPGGNEQFF.

J is TRBJ2-1 and V is TRBV24-1; the D call may be TRBD1 or TRBD2 (5 bases each). CDR1 is KGHDR, CDR2 SFDVKD, per germline. This CDR3 contains 14 residues. Trimming stripped 4 bases from V and 8 bases from J, with 14 bases between. As DNA, the CDR3 is TGTGCCACCAGTGACCGGGGACGGTGGGATGAGCAGTTCTTC. Its translation is CATSDRGRWDEQFF.

This clonotype was counted ten times or more. The V call is TRBV5-1, the J call TRBJ1-1; tentative D call: TRBD1 (5 bases). CDR3 length: 13 residues. Germline CDR1 reads SGHRS; CDR2 reads YFSETQ. The V gene lost 4 bases and the J gene lost 3 bases, with 10 bases spanning the gap. The CDR3 sequence: CASSRGGDTEAFF. CDR3 DNA sequence: TGCGCCAGCAGCCGCGGGGGGGACACTGAAGCTTTCTTT.

This clonotype was counted many times. This rearrangement joins TRBV6-1 to TRBJ1-2; 9 bases are shared with TRBD1. The length of the CDR3 is 13 residues. Per germline, CDR1 MNHNS and CDR2 SASEGT. Germline trimming cut 6 bases from V and 4 bases from J; bases unmatched to any gene: 3. CDR3 loop: CASRSTGGYGYTF. The CDR3 region has the DNA TGTGCCAGCAGGTCGACAGGGGGCTATGGCTACACCTTC.

This clonotype was observed a few times. The CDR3 loop is CASSGQGLRGTEAFF. CDR3 DNA sequence: TGTGCCAGCTCGGGACAGGGCCTGCGGGGTACTGAAGCTTTCTTT. The rearrangement links TRBV2 to TRBJ1-1; 9 bases fit TRBD1. J was trimmed by 5 bases and V by 8 bases; bases with no gene match: 12. The CDR3 totals 15 residues. CDR1 is SNHLY and CDR2 is FYNNEI in the germline V gene.

Of note for this clonotype: A read error may be the cause here, since a much bigger clone is one base away. The chain joins TRBV4-2 to TRBJ2-5; TRBD2 aligns across 8 bases. The CDR3 sequence is 15 residues long. V was clipped by 4 bases and J by 3 bases; unmatched bases: 7. Looked up from germline, CDR1 is LGHNA and CDR2 is YNFKEQ. Here the CDR3 reads CASSPVLAAKETQYF. DNA of the CDR3: TGTGCCAGCAGCCCGGTACTAGCGGCAAAAGAGACCCAGTACTTC.

In the case of this clonotype: At one end the junction does not follow the germline gene, possibly because of a read error. J is TRBJ2-5 and V is TRBV14; tentatively, D is TRBD2 (5 bases). In germline, CDR1 is SGHDN, CDR2 FVKESK. CDR3 length: 14 residues. The CDR3 is CASGQDSGYGTQYF. The DNA of the CDR3 is TGTGCCAGCGGCCAAGATTCGGGATATGGGACCCAGTACTTC.